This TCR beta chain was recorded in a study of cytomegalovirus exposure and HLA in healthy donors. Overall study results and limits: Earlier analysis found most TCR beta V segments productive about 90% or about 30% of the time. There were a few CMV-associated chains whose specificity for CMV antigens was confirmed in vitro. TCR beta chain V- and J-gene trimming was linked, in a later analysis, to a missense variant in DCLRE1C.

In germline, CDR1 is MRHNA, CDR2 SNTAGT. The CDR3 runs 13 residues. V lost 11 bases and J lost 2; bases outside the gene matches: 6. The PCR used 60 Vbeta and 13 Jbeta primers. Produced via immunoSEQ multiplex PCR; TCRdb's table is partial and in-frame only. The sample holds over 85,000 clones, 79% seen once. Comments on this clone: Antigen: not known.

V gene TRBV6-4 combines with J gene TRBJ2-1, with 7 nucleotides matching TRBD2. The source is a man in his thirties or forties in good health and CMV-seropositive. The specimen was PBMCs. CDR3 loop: CAGGTTPYNEQFF. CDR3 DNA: TGTGCCGGGGGGACTACTCCCTACAATGAGCAGTTCTTC.